These 6 T cell receptor beta chains originate from one sample sequenced in a study of cytomegalovirus exposure and HLA in healthy donors. A multiplex PCR was run with 60 Vbeta primers and 13 Jbeta primers. The protocol was immunoSEQ multiplex PCR, while the TCRdb copy is restricted to in-frame clones and leaves out a portion. The sample's table shows about 160,000 clones. The sample comprised PBMCs. These TCRs come from a woman aged 55 to 70 in good health and CMV-seronegative.

This chain links TRBV2 with TRBJ1-5; D remains unclear. Per germline, CDR1 SNHLY and CDR2 FYNNEI. Trimming cost V 2 bases and J 7 bases, with 15 bases left between them. The CDR3 extends over 15 amino acids. CDR3 DNA: TGTGCCAGCAGTGAATTTGAAATGGGAGCCCAGCCCCAGCATTTT. Its protein product is CASSEFEMGAQPQHF. The whole variable domain, remainder taken from reference TRBV2 and TRBJ1-5, is EPEVTQTPSHQVTQMGQEVILRCVPISNHLYFYWYRQILGQKVEFLVSFYNNEISEKSEIFDDQFSVERPDGSNFTLKIRSTKLEDSAMYFCASSEFEMGAQPQHFGDGTRLSIL.

The V and J genes are TRBV2 and TRBJ1-6; D is uncertain. CDR1 is SNHLY and CDR2 is FYNNEI in the germline V gene. This CDR3 comprises 14 residues. V shed 6 bases and J shed 10 bases, with 16 bases lying between them. The chain's CDR3 is CASRGEKPISPLHF. Written as DNA, the CDR3 is TGTGCCAGCAGGGGCGAAAAGCCCATATCACCCCTCCACTTT.

V and J are TRBV5-1 and TRBJ2-7, with TRBD1 matching over 12 bases. The CDR3 has 14 amino acids. V lost 4 bases to trimming and J lost 5 bases; unmatched junction nucleotides: 4. The germline gives CDR1 SGHRS, CDR2 YFSETQ. CDR3 DNA sequence: TGCGCCAGCAGCACGGGGACAGGGGGCAACGAGCAGTACTTC. Translated: CASSTGTGGNEQYF.

The rearrangement joins TRBV4-1 to TRBJ1-2; D call uncertain. Per the germline V gene, CDR1 is MGHRA and CDR2 is YSYEKL. Trimming took off 0 bases at V and 0 bases at J, with 8 bases between the two ends. There are 15 residues in the CDR3. The CDR3 spells CASSQDGAANYGYTF. In nucleotides, the CDR3 is TGCGCCAGCAGCCAAGATGGCGCGGCTAACTATGGCTACACCTTC.

As DNA, the CDR3 is TGCGCCAGCAGTACTTCATCGGAGTTGAACACCGGGGAGCTGTTTTTT. This encodes CASSTSSELNTGELFF. The V gene is TRBV4-3, the J gene TRBJ2-2; no definite D call. In germline, CDR1 is LGHNA, CDR2 YSLEER. The CDR3 has 16 amino acids. V lost 6 bases and J lost 1, with 15 bases in between.

The chain uses TRBV7-6 and TRBJ2-2; D unclear. CDR3 size: 14 residues. V gave up 1 base and J gave up 4 bases, with 7 bases separating them. Per germline, CDR1 SGHVS and CDR2 FNYEAQ. The CDR3 region has the DNA TGTGCCAGCAGCTTAGGTTTCCGCACCGGGGAGCTGTTTTTT. Translated, it gives CASSLGFRTGELFF.